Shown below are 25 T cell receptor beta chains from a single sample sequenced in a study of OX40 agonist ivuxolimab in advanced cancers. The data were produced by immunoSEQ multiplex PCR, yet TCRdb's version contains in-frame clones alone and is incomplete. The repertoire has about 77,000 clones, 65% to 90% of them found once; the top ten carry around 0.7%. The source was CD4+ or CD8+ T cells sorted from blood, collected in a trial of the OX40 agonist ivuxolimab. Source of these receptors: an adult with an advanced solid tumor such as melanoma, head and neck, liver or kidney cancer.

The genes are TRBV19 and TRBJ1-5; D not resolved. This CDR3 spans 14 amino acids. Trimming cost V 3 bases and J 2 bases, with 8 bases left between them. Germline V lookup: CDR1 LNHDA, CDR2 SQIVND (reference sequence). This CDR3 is CASSMAGGNQPQHF. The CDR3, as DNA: TGTGCCAGTAGTATGGCTGGGGGCAATCAGCCCCAGCATTTT.

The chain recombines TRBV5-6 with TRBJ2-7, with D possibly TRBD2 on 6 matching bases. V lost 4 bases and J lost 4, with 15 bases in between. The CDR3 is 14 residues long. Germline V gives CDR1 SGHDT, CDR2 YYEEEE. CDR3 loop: CASSLTSFGYEQYF. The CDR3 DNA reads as TGTGCCAGCAGCCTAACTAGCTTCGGTTACGAGCAGTACTTC.

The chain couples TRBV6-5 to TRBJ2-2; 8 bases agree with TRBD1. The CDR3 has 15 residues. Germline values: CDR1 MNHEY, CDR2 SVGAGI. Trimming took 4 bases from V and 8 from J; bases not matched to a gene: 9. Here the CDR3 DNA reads TGTGCCAGCAGTTCTCAGGGGGCGGGCGAAGGGGAGCTGTTTTTT. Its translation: CASSSQGAGEGELFF.

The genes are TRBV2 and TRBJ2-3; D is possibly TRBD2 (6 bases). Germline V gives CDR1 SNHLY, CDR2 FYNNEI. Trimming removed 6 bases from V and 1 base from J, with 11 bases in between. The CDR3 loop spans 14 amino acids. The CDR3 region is CASRSSSGTDTQYF. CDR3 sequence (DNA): TGTGCCAGCAGGTCTTCTAGCGGCACAGATACGCAGTATTTT.

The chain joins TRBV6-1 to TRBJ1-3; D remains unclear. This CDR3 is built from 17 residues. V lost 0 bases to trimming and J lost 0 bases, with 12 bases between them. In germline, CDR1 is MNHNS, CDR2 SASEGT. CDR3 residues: CASSEARAGFSGNTIYF. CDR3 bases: TGTGCCAGCAGTGAAGCGCGTGCGGGGTTCTCTGGAAACACCATATATTTT.

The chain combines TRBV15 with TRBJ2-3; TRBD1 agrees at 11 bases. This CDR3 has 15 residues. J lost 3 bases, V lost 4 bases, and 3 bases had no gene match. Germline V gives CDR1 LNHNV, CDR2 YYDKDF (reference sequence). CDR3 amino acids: CATSMGQGGTDTQYF. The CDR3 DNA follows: TGTGCCACCAGCATGGGACAGGGGGGGACAGATACGCAGTATTTT. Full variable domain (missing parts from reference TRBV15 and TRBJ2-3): DAMVIQNPRYQVTQFGKPVTLSCSQTLNHNVMYWYQQKSSQAPKLLFHYYDKDFNNEADTPDNFQSRRPNTSFCFLDIRSPGLGDTAMYLCATSMGQGGTDTQYFGPGTRLTVL.

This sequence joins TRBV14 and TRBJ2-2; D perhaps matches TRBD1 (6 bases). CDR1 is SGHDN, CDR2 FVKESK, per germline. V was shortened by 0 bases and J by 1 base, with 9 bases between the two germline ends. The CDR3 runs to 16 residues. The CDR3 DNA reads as TGTGCCAGCAGCCAAGATAAGGGGGTGAACACCGGGGAGCTGTTTTTT. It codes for CASSQDKGVNTGELFF.

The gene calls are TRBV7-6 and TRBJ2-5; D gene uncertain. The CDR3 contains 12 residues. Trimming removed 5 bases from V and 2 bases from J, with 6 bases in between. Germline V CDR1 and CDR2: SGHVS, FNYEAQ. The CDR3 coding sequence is TGTGCCAGCAGCAAGGCGCAAGAGACCCAGTACTTC. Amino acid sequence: CASSKAQETQYF.

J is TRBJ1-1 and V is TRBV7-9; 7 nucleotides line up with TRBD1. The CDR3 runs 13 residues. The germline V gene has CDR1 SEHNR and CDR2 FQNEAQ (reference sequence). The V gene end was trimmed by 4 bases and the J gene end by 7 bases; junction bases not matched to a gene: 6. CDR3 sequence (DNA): TGTGCCAGCAGCTCCGGGACAGTGTTTGAAGCTTTCTTT. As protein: CASSSGTVFEAFF.

The DNA of the CDR3 is TGTGCCACCAGCAGAGATGGGACTAGCGGGGCCTACTCCTACAATGAGCAGTTCTTC. It specifies CATSRDGTSGAYSYNEQFF. The V call is TRBV15, the J call TRBJ2-1, with 13 positions matching TRBD2. The germline CDR1 and CDR2 sequences are LNHNV and YYDKDF (reference sequence). V shed 0 bases and J 0 bases; nucleotides not matched to a gene: 5. The CDR3 consists of 19 residues.

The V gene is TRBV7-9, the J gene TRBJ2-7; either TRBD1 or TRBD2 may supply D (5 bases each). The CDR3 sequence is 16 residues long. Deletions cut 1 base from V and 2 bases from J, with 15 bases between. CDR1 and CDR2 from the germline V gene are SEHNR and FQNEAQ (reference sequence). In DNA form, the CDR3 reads TGTGCCAGCAGCTTAGACTTGGGGGATAGCCCCTACGAGCAGTACTTC. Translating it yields CASSLDLGDSPYEQYF.

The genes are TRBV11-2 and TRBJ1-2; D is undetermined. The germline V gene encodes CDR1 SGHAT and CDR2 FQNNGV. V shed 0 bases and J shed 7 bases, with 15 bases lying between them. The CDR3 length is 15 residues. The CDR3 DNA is TGTGCCAGCAGCTTAGACGGGCTTACAGCACGTGGCTACACCTTC. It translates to CASSLDGLTARGYTF.

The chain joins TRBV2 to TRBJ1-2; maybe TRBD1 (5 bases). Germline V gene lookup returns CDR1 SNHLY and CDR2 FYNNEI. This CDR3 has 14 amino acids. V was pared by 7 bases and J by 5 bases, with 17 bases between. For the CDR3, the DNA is TGTGCCAGCATCCAGGGTCGATATTTTTATGGCTACACCTTC. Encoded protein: CASIQGRYFYGYTF.

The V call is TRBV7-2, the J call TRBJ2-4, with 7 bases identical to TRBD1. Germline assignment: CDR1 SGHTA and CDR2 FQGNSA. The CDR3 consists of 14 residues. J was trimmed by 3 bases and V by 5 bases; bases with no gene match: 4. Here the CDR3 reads CASSPGGLKNIQYF. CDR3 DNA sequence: TGTGCCAGCAGCCCAGGGGGTCTCAAAAACATTCAGTACTTC.

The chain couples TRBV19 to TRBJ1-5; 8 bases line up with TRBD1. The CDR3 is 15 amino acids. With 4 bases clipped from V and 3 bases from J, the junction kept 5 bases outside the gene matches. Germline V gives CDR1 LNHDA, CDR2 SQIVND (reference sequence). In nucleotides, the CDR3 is TGTGCCAGTAGTAGGCAGGGGGCTTCCAATCAGCCCCAGCATTTT. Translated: CASSRQGASNQPQHF.

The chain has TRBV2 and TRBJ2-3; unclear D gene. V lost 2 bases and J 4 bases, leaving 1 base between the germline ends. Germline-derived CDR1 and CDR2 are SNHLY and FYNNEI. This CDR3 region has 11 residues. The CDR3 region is CASSESDTQYF. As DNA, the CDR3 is TGTGCCAGCAGTGAATCAGATACGCAGTATTTT.

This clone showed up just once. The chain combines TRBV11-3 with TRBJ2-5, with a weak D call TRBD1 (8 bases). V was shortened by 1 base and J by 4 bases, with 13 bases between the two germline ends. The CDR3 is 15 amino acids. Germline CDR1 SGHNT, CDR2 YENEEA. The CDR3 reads CASSLGTGRGETQYF. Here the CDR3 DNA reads TGTGCCAGCAGCTTAGGGACAGGGAGGGGAGAGACCCAGTACTTC. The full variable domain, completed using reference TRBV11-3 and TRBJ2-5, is EAGVVQSPRYKIIEKKQPVAFWCNPISGHNTLYWYLQNLGQGPELLIRYENEEAVDDSQLPKDRFSAERLKGVDSTLKIQPAELGDSAVYLCASSLGTGRGETQYFGPGTRLLVL.

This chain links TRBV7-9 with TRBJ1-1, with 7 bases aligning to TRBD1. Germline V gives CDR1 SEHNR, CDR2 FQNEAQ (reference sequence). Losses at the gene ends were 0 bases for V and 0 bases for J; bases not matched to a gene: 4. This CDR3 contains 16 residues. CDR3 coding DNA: TGTGCCAGCAGCTTAGCCCCACAGGGGTTGAACACTGAAGCTTTCTTT. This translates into CASSLAPQGLNTEAFF.

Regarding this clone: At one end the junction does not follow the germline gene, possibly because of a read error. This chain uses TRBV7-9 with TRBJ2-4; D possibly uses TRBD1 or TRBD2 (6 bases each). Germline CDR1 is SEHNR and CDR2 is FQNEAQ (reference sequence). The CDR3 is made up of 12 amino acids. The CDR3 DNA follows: TGTGCCAGCAGCGCGGAGGGGACACGTAGTGCGTTC. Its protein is CASSAEGTRSAF.

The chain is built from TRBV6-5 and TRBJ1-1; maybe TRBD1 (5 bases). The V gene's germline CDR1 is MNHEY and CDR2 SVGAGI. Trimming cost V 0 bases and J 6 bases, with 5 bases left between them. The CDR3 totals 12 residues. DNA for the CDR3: TGTGCCAGCAGTTACTCAGGGGCTGAAGCTTTCTTT. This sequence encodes CASSYSGAEAFF.

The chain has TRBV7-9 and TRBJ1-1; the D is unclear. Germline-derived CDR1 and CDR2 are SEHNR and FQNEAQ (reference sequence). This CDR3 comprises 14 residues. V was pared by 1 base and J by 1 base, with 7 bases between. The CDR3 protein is CASSLGQQNTEAFF. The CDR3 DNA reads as TGTGCCAGCAGCTTAGGGCAGCAGAACACTGAAGCTTTCTTT.

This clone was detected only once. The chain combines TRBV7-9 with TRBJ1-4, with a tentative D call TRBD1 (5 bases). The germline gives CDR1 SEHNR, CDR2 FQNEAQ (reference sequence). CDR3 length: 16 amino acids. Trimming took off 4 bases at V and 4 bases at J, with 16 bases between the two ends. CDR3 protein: CASSSPRAQDNEKLFF. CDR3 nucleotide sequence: TGTGCCAGCAGCTCCCCGAGGGCACAGGATAATGAAAAACTGTTTTTT.

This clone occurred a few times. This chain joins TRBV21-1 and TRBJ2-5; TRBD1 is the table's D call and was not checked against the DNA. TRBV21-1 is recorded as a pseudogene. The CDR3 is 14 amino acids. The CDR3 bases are TGTGCCAGCAGCCCAAAGGGGGTCCAAGAGACCCAGTACTTC. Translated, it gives CASSPKGVQETQYF.

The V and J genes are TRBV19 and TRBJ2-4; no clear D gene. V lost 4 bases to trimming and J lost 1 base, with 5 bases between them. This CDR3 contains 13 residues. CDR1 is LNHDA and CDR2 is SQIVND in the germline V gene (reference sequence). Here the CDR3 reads CASSTDAKNIQYF. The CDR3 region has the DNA TGTGCCAGTAGTACCGACGCCAAAAACATTCAGTACTTC.

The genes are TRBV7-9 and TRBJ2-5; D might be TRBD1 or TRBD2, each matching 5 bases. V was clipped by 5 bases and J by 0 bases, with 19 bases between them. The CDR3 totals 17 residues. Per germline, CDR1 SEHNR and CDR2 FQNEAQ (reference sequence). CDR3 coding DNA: TGTGCCAGCAGCCAAAGACCTGGGGGTGCGTACCAAGAGACCCAGTACTTC. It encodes CASSQRPGGAYQETQYF. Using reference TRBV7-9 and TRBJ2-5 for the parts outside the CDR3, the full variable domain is DTGVSQNPRHKITKRGQNVTFRCDPISEHNRLYWYRQTLGQGPEFLTYFQNEAQLEKSRLLSDRFSAERPKGSFSTLEIQRTEQGDSAMYLCASSQRPGGAYQETQYFGPGTRLLVL.